Each of the 8 T cell receptor beta chains below was sequenced from the same sample in a study of blood T cell repertoires in COVID-19. Sequencing was performed with immunoSEQ multiplex PCR; in TCRdb, only in-frame clones are kept and a portion is missing. The table has 220,000 or so clones, 90% to 95% seen once; the top ten hold 0.7% to 0.85%. Sequencing was performed on peripheral blood. These receptors were obtained from a man between 60 and 70 years old with COVID-19, enrolled during active disease.

The genes are TRBV6-6 and TRBJ2-1; 11 nucleotides line up with TRBD2. The junction had 9 bases not matched to a gene; V was cut back by 7 bases and J by 7 bases. The CDR3 consists of 15 residues. Germline CDR1 MNHNY, CDR2 SVGAGI (reference sequence). This chain's CDR3 is CASTLLAGAGNEQFF. CDR3 coding DNA: TGTGCCAGCACTCTACTAGCGGGGGCTGGGAATGAGCAGTTCTTC.

This clone was counted a single time. This sequence joins TRBV28 and TRBJ1-6; tentative D call: TRBD1 (5 bases). Trimming took off 6 bases at V and 6 bases at J, with 12 bases between the two ends. CDR1 is MDHEN, CDR2 SYDVKM, per germline. This CDR3 spans 14 amino acids. The CDR3 DNA follows: TGTGCCAGCAGAACCTCCGGGGGTAATTCACCCCTCCACTTT. This sequence encodes CASRTSGGNSPLHF.

At least ten counts were recorded for this clone. The chain couples TRBV4-2 to TRBJ2-2; 10 bases fit TRBD2. Germline-derived CDR1 and CDR2 are LGHNA and YNFKEQ. With V trimmed by 3 bases and J by 3 bases, 10 bases remained unmatched. The CDR3 is 18 amino acids. CDR3 sequence: CASSHGGAGGPDTGELFF. CDR3 nucleotides: TGTGCCAGCAGCCACGGCGGAGCGGGAGGGCCGGACACCGGGGAGCTGTTTTTT.

This clone was found a few times. This specimen includes other DNA sequences encoding the same CDR3. V usage is TRBV6-5 and J usage is TRBJ2-7, with 7 bases identical to TRBD1. Trimming took 4 bases from V and 0 from J; bases not matched to a gene: 0. Germline assignment: CDR1 MNHEY and CDR2 SVGAGI. CDR3 length: 13 residues. In nucleotides, the CDR3 is TGTGCCAGCAGTTGGGACAGCTCCTACGAGCAGTACTTC. This encodes CASSWDSSYEQYF.

This sequence joins TRBV5-4 and TRBJ2-5; 10 positions agree with TRBD1. Per germline, CDR1 SGHNT and CDR2 YYREEE (reference sequence). The CDR3 loop spans 14 amino acids. V gave up 7 bases and J gave up 3 bases; unmatched junction bases: 6. The CDR3 bases are TGTGCCAGCGCTAAAGGACAGGGGGAAGAGACCCAGTACTTC. It translates to CASAKGQGEETQYF.

The V gene is TRBV11-2, the J gene TRBJ1-4, with D possibly TRBD1 on 5 matching bases. Germline-derived CDR1 and CDR2 are SGHAT and FQNNGV. The CDR3 is 14 residues long. Trimming removed 1 base at V and 5 bases at J, with 8 bases between. The DNA of the CDR3 is TGTGCCAGCAGCTTAGCAGGGCTGAATGAAAAACTGTTTTTT. Residues: CASSLAGLNEKLFF.

This chain joins TRBV7-3 and TRBJ2-1, with 8 nucleotides matching TRBD2. The CDR3 extends over 15 amino acids. After removal of 5 bases from V and 5 bases from J, the junction contained 8 bases not matched to a gene. Germline V lookup: CDR1 SGHTA, CDR2 FQGTGA. For the CDR3, the DNA is TGTGCCAGCAGCCCCTCACCGGGACTAGACAATGAGCAGTTCTTC. This codes for CASSPSPGLDNEQFF. The variable domain in full, completed from reference TRBV7-3 and TRBJ2-1, reads GAGVSQTPSNKVTEKGKYVELRCDPISGHTALYWYRQSLGQGPEFLIYFQGTGAADDSGLPNDRFFAVRPEGSVSTLKIQRTERGDSAVYLCASSPSPGLDNEQFFGPGTRLTVL.

The V gene is TRBV28, the J gene TRBJ2-1; D gene ambiguous. Germline V gene data show CDR1 as MDHEN and CDR2 as SYDVKM. The germline V and J ends were trimmed by 3 bases and 4 bases, with 7 bases remaining between them. This CDR3 is built from 13 residues. In DNA, the CDR3 is TGTGCCAGCAGTTTCGTCCCGTACAATGAGCAGTTCTTC. Amino acid sequence: CASSFVPYNEQFF. The entire variable domain, with the rest obtained from reference TRBV28 and TRBJ2-1, is as follows: DVKVTQSSRYLVKRTGEKVFLECVQDMDHENMFWYRQDPGLGLRLIYFSYDVKMKEKGDIPEGYSVSREKKERFSLILESASTNQTSMYLCASSFVPYNEQFFGPGTRLTVL.